The 4 T cell receptor beta chains below were found in one sample sequenced in a study of CD8+ T cells in alopecia areata. Extraction and reverse transcription of RNA yielded cDNA as the sequencing template. Only in-frame clones appear in the TCRdb table, and some are missing; sequencing was by immunoSEQ multiplex PCR. The sample includes roughly 140,000 clones, 40% to 60% of them seen just once. The starting material was CD8+ T cells sorted from blood, obtained at week 0. Receptors were obtained from a human donor with alopecia areata.

This clone has more than one count but fewer than ten. The V call is TRBV23-1, the J call TRBJ2-7; perhaps TRBD1 as D (6 bases). TRBV23-1 is flagged as an ORF with uncertain function. There are 16 residues in the CDR3. The V gene lost 11 bases and the J gene lost 5 bases, with 28 bases spanning the gap. The CDR3 is CAWGHFECPGFNEQYF. Written as DNA, the CDR3 is TGCGCCTGGGGGCACTTTGAGTGCCCAGGGTTCAACGAGCAGTACTTC.

This chain uses TRBV2 with TRBJ2-1, with D unresolved. Germline V gives CDR1 SNHLY, CDR2 FYNNEI. The germline V and J ends were trimmed by 3 bases and 4 bases, with 16 bases remaining between them. This CDR3 spans 16 amino acids. CDR3 in amino acids: CASSDPDWASYNEQFF. CDR3 bases: TGTGCCAGCAGTGATCCAGATTGGGCAAGTTACAATGAGCAGTTCTTC. Combining the CDR3 with reference TRBV2 and TRBJ2-1 gives the whole variable domain EPEVTQTPSHQVTQMGQEVILRCVPISNHLYFYWYRQILGQKVEFLVSFYNNEISEKSEIFDDQFSVERPDGSNFTLKIRSTKLEDSAMYFCASSDPDWASYNEQFFGPGTRLTVL.

The chain links TRBV29-1 to TRBJ2-4; D is possibly TRBD1 (8 bases). The germline V gene has CDR1 SQVTM and CDR2 ANQGSEA. With 8 bases removed from V and 8 bases from J, the gap between germline ends came to 16 bases. The CDR3 totals 12 residues. The DNA of the CDR3 is TGCAGCACGCGCACAGGGGGGGACATTCAGTACTTC. Translation: CSTRTGGDIQYF.

The sample holds a few counts of this clone. This chain uses TRBV29-1 with TRBJ1-3; no clear D. Trimming pared 3 bases from V and 1 base from J, leaving 1 base between. This CDR3 is 11 amino acids long. The germline CDR1 and CDR2 sequences are SQVTM and ANQGSEA. CDR3 bases: TGCAGCGTTGATTCTGGAAACACCATATATTTT. Amino acids: CSVDSGNTIYF.